This TCR beta chain was found in a study of blood T cell repertoires in COVID-19. On the study more broadly: Sites in the United States, Italy and Spain provided acute and convalescent COVID-19 samples. From T cells, B-cell-depleted T cells, or PBMCs came the material, which was cDNA or gDNA.

V lost 0 bases, J lost 1 base, and 9 bases stayed unmatched. Germline CDR1 is SGHAT and CDR2 is FQNNGV. The CDR3 is 20 amino acids. TCRdb keeps only in-frame clones here, not all; method: immunoSEQ multiplex PCR. The repertoire has about 120,000 clones, roughly 78% of them found once; the top ten carry under 20%. Sequencing used peripheral blood. The TCR originated in a man aged 55 to 70 with active or convalescent COVID-19. This chain connects TRBV11-2 to TRBJ2-6; 10 nucleotides match TRBD2. The CDR3 region is CASSLEGLAGVRSGANVLTF. The DNA for the CDR3 is TGTGCCAGCAGCTTAGAGGGGCTAGCGGGAGTACGATCTGGGGCCAACGTCCTGACTTTC.